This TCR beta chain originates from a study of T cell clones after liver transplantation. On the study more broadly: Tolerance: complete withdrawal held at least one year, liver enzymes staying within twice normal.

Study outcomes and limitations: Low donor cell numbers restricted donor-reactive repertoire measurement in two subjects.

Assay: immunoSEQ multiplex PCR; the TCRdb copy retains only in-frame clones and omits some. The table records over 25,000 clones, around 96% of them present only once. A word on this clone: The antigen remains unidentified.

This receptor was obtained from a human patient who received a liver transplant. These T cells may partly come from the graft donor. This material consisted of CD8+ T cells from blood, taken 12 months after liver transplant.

In DNA form, the CDR3 reads TGCAGCGTAGCAGCGGGACGAAGCACAGATACGCAGTATTTT. Its protein product is CSVAAGRSTDTQYF. The chain recombines TRBV29-1 with TRBJ2-3; 7 bases are a match to TRBD2. Germline V gives CDR1 SQVTM, CDR2 ANQGSEA. Trimming at V came to 6 bases and at J to 0 bases, leaving 6 bases not matched to a gene. This CDR3 region has 14 residues.